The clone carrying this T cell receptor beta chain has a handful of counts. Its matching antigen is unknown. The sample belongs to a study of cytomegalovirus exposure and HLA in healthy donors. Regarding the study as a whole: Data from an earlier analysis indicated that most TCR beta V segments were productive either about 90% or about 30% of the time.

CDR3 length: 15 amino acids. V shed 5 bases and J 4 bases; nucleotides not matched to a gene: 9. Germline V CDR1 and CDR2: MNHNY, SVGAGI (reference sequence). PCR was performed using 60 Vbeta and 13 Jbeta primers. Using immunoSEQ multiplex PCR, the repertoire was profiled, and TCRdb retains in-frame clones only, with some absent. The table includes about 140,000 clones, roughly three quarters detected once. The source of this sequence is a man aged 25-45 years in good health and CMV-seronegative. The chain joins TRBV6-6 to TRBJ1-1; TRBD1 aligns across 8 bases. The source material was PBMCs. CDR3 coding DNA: TGTGCCAGCAGTAATGGACAGGGCCCCATCACTGAAGCTTTCTTT. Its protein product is CASSNGQGPITEAFF.